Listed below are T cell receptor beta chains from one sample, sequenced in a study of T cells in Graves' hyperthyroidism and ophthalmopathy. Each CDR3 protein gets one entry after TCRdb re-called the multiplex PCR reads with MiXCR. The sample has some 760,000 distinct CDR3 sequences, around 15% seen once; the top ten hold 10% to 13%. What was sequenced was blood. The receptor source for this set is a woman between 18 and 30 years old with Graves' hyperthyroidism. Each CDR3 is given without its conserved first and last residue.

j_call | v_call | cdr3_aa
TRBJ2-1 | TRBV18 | ASSPPSSGSGEQF
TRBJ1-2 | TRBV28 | ASSFGVIGYT
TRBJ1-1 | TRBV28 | ASSWNAQTNTEAF
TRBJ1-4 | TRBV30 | AWSPGWLATNEKLF
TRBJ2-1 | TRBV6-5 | ASSYWGGDNEQF
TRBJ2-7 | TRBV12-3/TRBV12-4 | ASSLVVQSHEQY
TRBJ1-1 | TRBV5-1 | ASSLAKGYTEAF
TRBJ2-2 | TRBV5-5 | ASSGGPTSGRPTRTAGELF
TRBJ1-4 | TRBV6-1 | ASSESPGSNEKLF
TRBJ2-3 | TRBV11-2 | ASSLDRLADTQY
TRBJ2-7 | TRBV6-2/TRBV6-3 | ASKGRYYEQY
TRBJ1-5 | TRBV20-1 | SASRWDSYQPQH
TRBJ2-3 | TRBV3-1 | ASSQKQGFTDTQY
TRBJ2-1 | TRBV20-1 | SARSSTGFRNEQF
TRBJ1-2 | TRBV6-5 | ASSYSPGYGYT
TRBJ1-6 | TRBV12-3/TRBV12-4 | ASSFHSPLH
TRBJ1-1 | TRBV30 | AWSIQMNTEAF
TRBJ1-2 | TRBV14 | ASSQAPIYGYT
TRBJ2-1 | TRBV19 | AGSRTSGREFNEQF
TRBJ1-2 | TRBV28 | ASSFPLGTDYRYGYT
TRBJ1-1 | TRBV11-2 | ASSLDQTLSTEAF
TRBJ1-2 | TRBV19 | ASKEGGYGYT
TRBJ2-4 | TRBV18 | ASSPGSRENIQY
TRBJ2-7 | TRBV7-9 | ASSLVQASSYEQY
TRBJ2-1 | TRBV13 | ASSPSPLGSYNEQF
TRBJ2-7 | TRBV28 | ASSRTGYSYEQY
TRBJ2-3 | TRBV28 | ASSFQGRGRATDTQY
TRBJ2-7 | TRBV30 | AWGHLSGEQY
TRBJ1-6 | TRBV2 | ASNLGSPLH
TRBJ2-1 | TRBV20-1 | SASPSLAGSREQF
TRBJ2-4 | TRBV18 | ASSPPIGEAKNIQY
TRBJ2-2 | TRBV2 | ASRTLVAGVDTGELF
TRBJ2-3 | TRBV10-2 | ASSDMGGSAVTDTQC
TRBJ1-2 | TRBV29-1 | SSGTAWDGYT
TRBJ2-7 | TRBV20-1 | SARDLTSDSCEQY
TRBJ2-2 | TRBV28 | ASTHPRDISTGELF
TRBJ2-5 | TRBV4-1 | ASSSGTGRQETQY
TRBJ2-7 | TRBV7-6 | ASSRRREASYEQY
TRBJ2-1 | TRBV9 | ASSVDGRRSYNEQF
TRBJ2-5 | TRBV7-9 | ASSPASSGRSTETQY
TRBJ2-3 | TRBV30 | AWSRVGGADTQY
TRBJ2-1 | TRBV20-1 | SARDPFVAGLDNEQF
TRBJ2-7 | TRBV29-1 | SAKQYGGPSSYEQY
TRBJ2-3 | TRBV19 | ASSNGRDGTDTQY
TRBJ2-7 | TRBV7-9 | ASSSTGGAGIYEQY
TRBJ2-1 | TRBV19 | ASSMGAERVYNEQF
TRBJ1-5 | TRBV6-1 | ASSETGVSNQPQH
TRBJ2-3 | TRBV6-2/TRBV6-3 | ASSTLTGVWGNTQY
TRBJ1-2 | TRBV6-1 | ASSGRGNYGYT